These 27 T cell receptor beta chains share one sample of origin, sequenced in a study of shared clonotypes between healthy human individuals. Data came from immunoSEQ multiplex PCR; TCRdb stores just in-frame clones and leaves some out. Of a few million clones listed, approximately 90% are singletons. The specimen sequenced was naive CD4+ T cells from PBMCs. Sample subset: CD45RA+ positively selected. The source of these receptors is a man aged 18-30 years in good health. Some clones in this sample may be carry-over from other donors' samples.

The chain combines TRBV2 with TRBJ1-2, with a tentative D call TRBD1 (5 bases). Trimming took 1 base from V and 3 from J, leaving 9 bases between them. CDR1 and CDR2 from the germline V gene are SNHLY and FYNNEI. This CDR3 has 14 amino acids. CDR3 nucleotide sequence: TGTGCCAGCAGTGAAGTTGGGGGGTACTATGGCTACACCTTC. Amino acid sequence: CASSEVGGYYGYTF.

The chain joins TRBV28 to TRBJ2-2, with D tentatively TRBD2 (6 bases). V dropped 6 bases and J dropped 3 bases, with 11 bases sitting between them. This CDR3 region has 14 residues. CDR1 and CDR2 (germline): MDHEN, SYDVKM. CDR3 DNA sequence: TGTGCCAGCAGCCAAGGCGGGGACACCGGGGAGCTGTTTTTT. Its translation is CASSQGGDTGELFF.

V gene TRBV7-3 combines with J gene TRBJ2-5; D possibly corresponds to TRBD1 (5 bases). CDR1 and CDR2 from the germline V gene are SGHTA and FQGTGA. V lost 3 bases, J lost 5 bases, and 13 bases lay in between. CDR3 length equals 14 residues. CDR3 residues: CASSLSSDIETQYF. The CDR3 region has the DNA TGTGCCAGCAGCTTGTCCTCGGACATTGAGACCCAGTACTTC.

The rearrangement uses TRBV4-1 and TRBJ2-7; TRBD2 might be the D (6 bases). CDR1 and CDR2 (germline): MGHRA, YSYEKL. With 1 base removed from V and 2 bases from J, the gap between germline ends came to 18 bases. This CDR3 has 17 residues. DNA for the CDR3: TGCGCCAGCAGCCAAGTCCCATCTTGGCGGGACCCCTACGAGCAGTACTTC. It specifies CASSQVPSWRDPYEQYF.

The V call is TRBV6-1, the J call TRBJ2-1; D gene uncertain. The CDR3 consists of 12 residues. V gave up 10 bases and J gave up 2 bases, with 9 bases separating them. Per germline, CDR1 MNHNS and CDR2 SASEGT. DNA of the CDR3: TGTGCCACCACCAGGACCTACAATGAGCAGTTCTTC. It encodes CATTRTYNEQFF.

As to this clone: This same CDR3 is encoded by further DNA sequences in the sample. This chain joins TRBV2 and TRBJ1-3; D gene unclear. This CDR3 comprises 14 residues. The V gene lost 1 base and the J gene lost 0 bases, with 4 bases spanning the gap. Germline lookup yields CDR1 SNHLY and CDR2 FYNNEI. CDR3 nucleotides: TGTGCCAGCAGTGAAGGTCTCTCTGGAAACACCATATATTTT. The encoded protein is CASSEGLSGNTIYF.

This chain uses TRBV7-9 with TRBJ2-6; TRBD2 agrees at 9 bases. With V trimmed by 8 bases and J by 2 bases, 1 base remained unmatched. Germline V lookup: CDR1 SEHNR, CDR2 FQNEAQ (reference sequence). The CDR3 runs to 14 residues. CDR3 region: CASVAGAGANVLTF. The CDR3, as DNA: TGTGCCAGCGTAGCGGGAGCTGGGGCCAACGTCCTGACTTTC.

This clone was recorded only once. The genes are TRBV5-4 and TRBJ1-4; 7 bases agree with TRBD1. Trimming took 4 bases from V and 5 from J; bases not matched to a gene: 5. Germline V gene lookup returns CDR1 SGHNT and CDR2 YYREEE (reference sequence). The CDR3 length is 14 residues. For the CDR3, the DNA is TGTGCCAGCAGCCGAGGGACAGAGAATGAAAAACTGTTTTTT. Protein sequence: CASSRGTENEKLFF. Full variable domain (outside the CDR3, taken from reference TRBV5-4 and TRBJ1-4): ETGVTQSPTHLIKTRGQQVTLRCSSQSGHNTVSWYQQALGQGPQFIFQYYREEENGRGNFPPRFSGLQFPNYSSELNVNALELDDSALYLCASSRGTENEKLFFGSGTQLSVL.

J is TRBJ2-7 and V is TRBV28, with D perhaps matching TRBD2 (5 bases). Looked up from germline, CDR1 is MDHEN and CDR2 is SYDVKM. V gave up 6 bases and J gave up 0 bases, with 15 bases separating them. This CDR3 has 15 amino acids. CDR3 DNA: TGTGCCAGCAGCCGGTGGACTTATAACTCCTACGAGCAGTACTTC. Its translation: CASSRWTYNSYEQYF.

This sequence joins TRBV9 and TRBJ1-1; 10 bases line up with TRBD1. After removal of 4 bases from V and 5 bases from J, the junction contained 11 bases not matched to a gene. CDR1 is SGDLS, CDR2 YYNGEE, per germline. The CDR3 spans 16 residues. CDR3 sequence (DNA): TGTGCCAGCAGCAGGTATGGGACAGGGGTATATACTGAAGCTTTCTTT. This sequence encodes CASSRYGTGVYTEAFF.

CDR3 loop: CANRLWLKGNEQFF. The DNA for the CDR3 is TGTGCCAACCGACTGTGGTTAAAGGGAAATGAGCAGTTCTTC. The V call is TRBV6-4, the J call TRBJ2-1; unclear D gene. Germline CDR1 MRHNA, CDR2 SNTAGT. The ends were cut back, 10 bases at V and 7 bases at J, with 20 bases in the middle. The CDR3 sequence is 14 residues long.

As DNA, the CDR3 is TGTGCCAGCAGCGGGACCGGGACAGTCGCTTTCTTT. Translating it yields CASSGTGTVAFF. The rearrangement joins TRBV2 to TRBJ1-1; 7 positions agree with TRBD1. V lost 6 bases to trimming and J lost 11 bases; unmatched junction nucleotides: 9. Per germline, CDR1 SNHLY and CDR2 FYNNEI. The CDR3 is 12 residues long.

The chain employs TRBV2 and TRBJ1-4, with D possibly being TRBD1 (5 bases). CDR3 length: 13 amino acids. CDR1 and CDR2 from the germline V gene are SNHLY and FYNNEI. V lost 3 bases and J lost 8, with 10 bases in between. CDR3 region: CASSERGDEKLFF. CDR3 coding DNA: TGTGCCAGCAGTGAGAGGGGTGACGAAAAACTGTTTTTT.

A word on this clone: The same CDR3 can be traced to other DNA sequences in this sample. The gene calls are TRBV5-1 and TRBJ2-5, with no clear D. The CDR3 covers 12 residues. The V gene's germline CDR1 is SGHRS and CDR2 YFSETQ. V shed 2 bases and J shed 2 bases, with 4 bases lying between them. The CDR3 DNA follows: TGCGCCAGCAGCTTTCCTCAAGAGACCCAGTACTTC. As protein: CASSFPQETQYF.

Of note for this clone: The sample carries other DNA sequences with the same CDR3. The chain recombines TRBV2 with TRBJ1-1; 8 positions agree with TRBD1. J lost 2 bases, V lost 6 bases, and 2 bases had no gene match. Looked up from germline, CDR1 is SNHLY and CDR2 is FYNNEI. The CDR3 is 13 residues long. As DNA, the CDR3 is TGTGCCAGCAGCGGACAGGGCAACACTGAAGCTTTCTTT. Residues: CASSGQGNTEAFF.

The genes are TRBV7-9 and TRBJ2-1, with D hard to call. Trimming left V 4 bases short and J 6 bases short, with 13 bases between. This CDR3 has 14 amino acids. Germline V lookup: CDR1 SEHNR, CDR2 FQNEAQ (reference sequence). DNA of the CDR3: TGTGCCAGCAGCTCTGCCCCCAGGAGCAATGAGCAGTTCTTC. This sequence encodes CASSSAPRSNEQFF.

This clone was observed a few times. The rearrangement joins TRBV10-3 to TRBJ1-5; 9 bases match TRBD1. Germline V CDR1 and CDR2: ENHRY, SYGVKD. This CDR3 spans 15 amino acids. The ends lost 6 bases at V and 5 bases at J; junction bases unmatched: 8. The CDR3 sequence: CAISPGTGLDQPQHF. As DNA, the CDR3 is TGTGCCATCAGCCCCGGGACAGGGCTGGATCAGCCCCAGCATTTT.

This clone was seen more than once but under ten times. Here the CDR3 reads CASSKGLAGYTGELFF. Here the CDR3 DNA reads TGTGCCAGCAGCAAAGGACTAGCGGGATACACCGGGGAGCTGTTTTTT. V is TRBV5-8 and J is TRBJ2-2; 12 positions match TRBD2. This CDR3 spans 16 amino acids. Trimming took 4 bases from V and 3 from J; bases not matched to a gene: 4. Germline CDR1 is SGHTS and CDR2 is YDEGEE.

V gene TRBV28 combines with J gene TRBJ1-3; D is unclear. Per the germline V gene, CDR1 is MDHEN and CDR2 is SYDVKM. There are 12 residues in the CDR3. The V and J ends lost 6 bases and 6 bases respectively, with 9 bases between them. CDR3 amino acids: CASRAVLNTIYF. The CDR3 DNA is TGTGCCAGCAGGGCGGTTTTAAACACCATATATTTT.

V gene TRBV5-1 combines with J gene TRBJ1-1; possibly TRBD1 for D (5 bases). The CDR3 spans 14 residues. V lost 3 bases to trimming and J lost 5 bases, with 14 bases between them. Per the germline V gene, CDR1 is SGHRS and CDR2 is YFSETQ. The CDR3 here is CASSYITGETEAFF. CDR3 nucleotide sequence: TGCGCCAGCAGCTACATTACAGGAGAGACTGAAGCTTTCTTT.

V usage is TRBV5-4 and J usage is TRBJ2-7; D may be TRBD2 (6 bases). The CDR3 loop spans 15 amino acids. V lost 0 bases, J lost 0 bases, and 10 bases lay in between. Germline assignment: CDR1 SGHNT and CDR2 YYREEE (reference sequence). The CDR3 bases are TGTGCCAGCAGCTTGGGTAGCGGATACTCCTACGAGCAGTACTTC. This codes for CASSLGSGYSYEQYF.

CDR3 sequence reads: CASSVTTNTNEQFF. Here the CDR3 DNA reads TGTGCCAGCAGCGTAACAACCAACACCAATGAGCAGTTCTTC. The chain uses TRBV9 and TRBJ2-1, with unresolved D. The CDR3 loop spans 14 amino acids. CDR1 is SGDLS, CDR2 YYNGEE, per germline. Between the trimmed V and J ends, which lost 1 base and 6 bases, there was a span of 11 bases.

This chain connects TRBV11-2 to TRBJ2-7; 7 nucleotides agree with TRBD1. Germline assignment: CDR1 SGHAT and CDR2 FQNNGV. With V trimmed by 0 bases and J by 2 bases, 10 bases remained unmatched. The CDR3 consists of 17 residues. The CDR3 coding sequence is TGTGCCAGCAGCTTAGACCGGGACAGCCTAGGCACCTACGAGCAGTACTTC. Protein sequence: CASSLDRDSLGTYEQYF.

This clone has only one observation. The chain is built from TRBV19 and TRBJ2-3, with 9 bases matching TRBD2. Trimming cost V 6 bases and J 0 bases; bases outside gene matches: 4. The CDR3 totals 15 residues. Germline lookup yields CDR1 LNHDA and CDR2 SQIVND (reference sequence). CDR3 protein: CASRTSGRSTDTQYF. CDR3 DNA sequence: TGTGCCAGTAGAACTAGCGGGCGGAGCACAGATACGCAGTATTTT.

For the CDR3, the DNA is TGTGCCAGTAGCCCTCAGGGAAAGGGCGATCAGCCCCAGCATTTT. Its protein is CASSPQGKGDQPQHF. V and J are TRBV19 and TRBJ1-5, with a tentative D call TRBD1 (5 bases). With 6 bases removed from V and 5 bases from J, the gap between germline ends came to 17 bases. The CDR3 is 15 amino acids. Looked up from germline, CDR1 is LNHDA and CDR2 is SQIVND (reference sequence).

The chain links TRBV30 to TRBJ2-1; TRBD2 aligns across 10 bases. This CDR3 is built from 15 residues. Germline CDR1 reads GTSNPN; CDR2 reads SVGIG (reference sequence). Unmatched junction bases numbered 8, after V lost 3 bases and J lost 6 bases. The CDR3, as DNA: TGTGCCTGGAGCGGCCTAGCGGGAGCGAGCAATGAGCAGTTCTTC. It is translated as CAWSGLAGASNEQFF.

V is TRBV7-2 and J is TRBJ1-6, with D uncertain. Trimming left V 1 base short and J 9 bases short, with 10 bases between. CDR1 and CDR2 (germline): SGHTA, FQGNSA. This CDR3 region has 14 residues. The CDR3 DNA follows: TGTGCCAGCAGCTTAGGCCTAAGTGGTTCACCCCTCCACTTT. Protein sequence: CASSLGLSGSPLHF.